The present T cell receptor (beta chain) was sequenced within a study of T-cell memory formation after mild COVID-19. Overall study results and limits: Clones contracting across day 15 to 85 had a balanced CD4/CD8 profile; later expanding clones leaned CD4+.

5'RACE, which relied on constant-segment primers, yielded TCR alpha and TCR beta cDNA libraries carrying sample barcodes and UMIs. TCRdb recomputed calls from the 5' RACE reads with MiXCR, one row per CDR3 protein. The sample holds 95,000 to 110,000 distinct CDR3 sequences, approximately 15% seen once. V gave up 1 base and J gave up 3 bases, with 12 bases separating them. The CDR3 contains 15 residues. Germline lookup yields CDR1 SEHNR and CDR2 FQNEAQ (reference sequence). This clonotype showed up just a few times. Its target is not known. The chain couples TRBV7-9 to TRBJ2-5; D is unclear. Sequenced material: PBMCs or a T cell subset sorted from them (not recorded which). This sequence was found in a man aged 18-30 years who had mild COVID-19 (a few samples of this study predate the infection). Cell type and time point are not known. This CDR3 is CASSLVLRGKETQYF. CDR3 nucleotide sequence: TGTGCCAGCAGCTTAGTTTTACGTGGCAAAGAGACCCAGTACTTC. Supplemented by reference TRBV7-9 and TRBJ2-5, the full variable domain reads DTGVSQNPRHKITKRGQNVTFRCDPISEHNRLYWYRQTLGQGPEFLTYFQNEAQLEKSRLLSDRFSAERPKGSFSTLEIQRTEQGDSAMYLCASSLVLRGKETQYFGPGTRLLVL.